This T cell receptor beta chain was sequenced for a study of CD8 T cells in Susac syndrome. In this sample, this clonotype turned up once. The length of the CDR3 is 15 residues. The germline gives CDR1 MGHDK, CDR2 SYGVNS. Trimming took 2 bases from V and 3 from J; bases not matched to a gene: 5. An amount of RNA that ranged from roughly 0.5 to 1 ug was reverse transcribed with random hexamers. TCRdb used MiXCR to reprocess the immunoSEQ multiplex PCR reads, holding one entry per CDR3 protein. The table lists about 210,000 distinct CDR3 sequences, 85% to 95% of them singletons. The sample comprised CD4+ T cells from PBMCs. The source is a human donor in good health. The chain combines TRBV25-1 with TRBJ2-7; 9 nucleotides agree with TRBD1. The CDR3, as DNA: TGTGCCAGCAGTGAAAGCAGGGGACAGGGCTACGAGCAGTACTTC. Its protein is CASSESRGQGYEQYF.